Listed here are 21 T cell receptor beta chains from one sample, sequenced in a study of blood T cells in healthy people across ages. A second PCR, run for about 7 to 11 cycles, used a sample-barcoded 5' primer plus a J-beta primer mix. TCRdb itself ran the 5' RACE reads through MiXCR, one entry per CDR3 protein. The sample yields over a million distinct CDR3 sequences, 42% seen once. The specimen was blood. These receptors were taken from a woman between 18 and 30 years old in good health.

The chain carries TRBV28 and TRBJ1-6, with D possibly being TRBD1 (6 bases). V lost 5 bases to trimming and J lost 7 bases, with 18 bases between them. In germline, CDR1 is MDHEN, CDR2 SYDVKM. CDR3 length: 16 amino acids. DNA of the CDR3: TGTGCCAGCAGTCCCCCTGTACAGGGCGGGAATTCACCCCTCCACTTT. This gives the protein CASSPPVQGGNSPLHF.

The chain has TRBV9 and TRBJ2-7, with unresolved D. V lost 0 bases to trimming and J lost 2 bases, with 9 bases between them. The CDR3 runs 14 residues. Germline values: CDR1 SGDLS, CDR2 YYNGEE. The CDR3 DNA sequence: TGTGCCAGCAGCGTAGAGACGGGCCCCTACGAGCAGTACTTC. It encodes CASSVETGPYEQYF.

This clonotype has a handful of counts. The J gene is TRBJ1-4, the V gene TRBV6-6; 7 nucleotides align to TRBD1. CDR1 is MNHNY and CDR2 is SVGAGI in the germline V gene (reference sequence). This CDR3 spans 15 amino acids. After removal of 2 bases from V and 7 bases from J, the junction contained 7 bases not matched to a gene. CDR3 in DNA: TGTGCCAGCAGTTACGCGGGGGCAGGGGGTGAAAAACTGTTTTTT. It is translated as CASSYAGAGGEKLFF.

This clonotype was counted between two and nine times. This sequence joins TRBV11-2 and TRBJ2-4; D gene uncertain. The germline V and J ends were trimmed by 5 bases and 0 bases, with 20 bases remaining between them. CDR1 SGHAT and CDR2 FQNNGV come from the germline V gene. The CDR3 runs 18 residues. Here the CDR3 reads CASSPRKKEGLAKNIQYF. The CDR3 DNA is TGTGCCAGCAGCCCACGAAAGAAGGAAGGGCTAGCCAAAAACATTCAGTACTTC.

The chain couples TRBV12-3 or TRBV12-4 to TRBJ1-1, with D tentatively TRBD1 (5 bases). The V end lost 10 bases, the J end lost 3 bases, and 12 bases lay between the germline ends. The CDR3 length is 12 residues. The chain's CDR3 is CATKGGDTEAFF. CDR3 DNA: TGTGCCACTAAGGGAGGGGACACTGAAGCTTTCTTT.

With regard to this clonotype: At one end the junction does not follow the germline gene, possibly because of a read error. This chain uses TRBV6-5 with TRBJ2-4; weak D call: TRBD2 (6 bases). CDR3 length: 14 residues. Looked up from germline, CDR1 is MNHEY and CDR2 is SVGAGI. The CDR3 bases are TGTGCCACGCCAGGGTGGAGGGCCAAAACCATTCAGTACTTC. It is translated as CATPGWRAKTIQYF.

This chain links TRBV10-3 with TRBJ1-6, with TRBD1 as a possible D gene (5 bases). The length of the CDR3 is 18 residues. V shed 3 bases and J shed 7 bases, with 22 bases lying between them. Germline-derived CDR1 and CDR2 are ENHRY and SYGVKD. This CDR3 is CAISEGPDWDPGNSPLHF. Written as DNA, the CDR3 is TGTGCCATCAGTGAAGGTCCAGACTGGGACCCTGGGAATTCACCCCTCCACTTT.

The chain has TRBV28 and TRBJ2-7, with 8 bases fitting TRBD2. Germline V gene lookup returns CDR1 MDHEN and CDR2 SYDVKM. The CDR3 spans 14 residues. With 5 bases clipped from V and 7 bases from J, the junction kept 10 bases outside the gene matches. As DNA, the CDR3 is TGTGCCAGCAGTACTAGCGGTCTCCGGGATGAGCAGTACTTC. Encoded protein: CASSTSGLRDEQYF.

The rearrangement uses TRBV6-1 and TRBJ2-5; D is unresolved. The germline CDR1 and CDR2 sequences are MNHNS and SASEGT. Deletions cut 10 bases from V and 4 bases from J, with 13 bases between. This CDR3 has 12 amino acids. The CDR3 here is CANSPKGETQYF. CDR3 DNA: TGTGCCAACTCGCCCAAAGGAGAGACCCAGTACTTC.

This clonotype has at least ten counts. This rearrangement joins TRBV5-5 to TRBJ2-1, with D tentatively TRBD1 (6 bases). Germline CDR1 reads SGHKS; CDR2 reads YYEKEE (reference sequence). This CDR3 has 14 residues. V shed 2 bases and J shed 9 bases, with 15 bases lying between them. The CDR3 DNA sequence: TGTGCCAGCAGCTTAGCTACAGGGTCCACTGAGCAGTTCTTC. The encoded protein is CASSLATGSTEQFF.

This clonotype occurred a few times. The chain is built from TRBV7-2 and TRBJ2-2; the D is unclear. CDR1 is SGHTA and CDR2 is FQGNSA in the germline V gene. The V and J ends lost 4 bases and 1 base respectively, with 10 bases between them. This CDR3 has 15 residues. CDR3: CASSSMPGNTGELFF. The CDR3 DNA sequence: TGTGCCAGCAGCTCGATGCCTGGGAACACCGGGGAGCTGTTTTTT.

The J gene is TRBJ2-4, the V gene TRBV12-3 or TRBV12-4; D is uncertain. CDR3 length: 14 amino acids. Trimming stripped 1 base from V and 12 bases from J, with 16 bases between. The CDR3 bases are TGTGCCAGCAGTTTAGGGGGTGGGTTCAGTGGTCAGTACTTC. Translating it yields CASSLGGGFSGQYF.

This clonotype was detected a few times. The chain employs TRBV12-3 or TRBV12-4 and TRBJ1-2; D unresolved. The V end lost 1 base, the J end lost 8 bases, and 11 bases lay between the germline ends. The CDR3 loop spans 13 amino acids. Here the CDR3 DNA reads TGTGCCAGCAGTTTAGGGCAGGTGGGCGGCTACACCTTC. Translated, it gives CASSLGQVGGYTF.

The V gene is TRBV19, the J gene TRBJ2-1, with 8 bases matching TRBD2. V trimming: 3 bases; J trimming: 4 bases; junction bases outside the gene matches: 5. CDR3 length: 15 residues. Germline CDR1 is LNHDA and CDR2 is SQIVND (reference sequence). The CDR3 is CASSMSSGGYNEQFF. In DNA, the CDR3 is TGTGCCAGTAGTATGTCGAGCGGGGGTTACAATGAGCAGTTCTTC.

This clonotype was observed once. The V gene is TRBV6-5, the J gene TRBJ2-2; D unresolved. V shed 0 bases and J shed 7 bases, with 15 bases lying between them. CDR1 is MNHEY and CDR2 is SVGAGI in the germline V gene. CDR3 size: 16 residues. Written as DNA, the CDR3 is TGTGCCAGCAGTTACTCGGGTCTAGGAGCCCGCGGGGAGCTGTTTTTT. It codes for CASSYSGLGARGELFF.

This clonotype was counted a few times. The V and J genes are TRBV7-9 and TRBJ2-3; possibly TRBD1 for D (5 bases). Germline values: CDR1 SEHNR, CDR2 FQNEAQ (reference sequence). The CDR3 spans 13 residues. V lost 4 bases, J lost 2 bases, and 7 bases lay in between. This CDR3 reads CASSSGATDTQYF. The CDR3 nucleotides are TGTGCCAGCAGCTCTGGGGCCACAGATACGCAGTATTTT. The whole variable domain, filled in from reference TRBV7-9 and TRBJ2-3, reads DTGVSQNPRHKITKRGQNVTFRCDPISEHNRLYWYRQTLGQGPEFLTYFQNEAQLEKSRLLSDRFSAERPKGSFSTLEIQRTEQGDSAMYLCASSSGATDTQYFGPGTRLTVL.

Concerning this clonotype itself: The junction differs from germline at one of its ends, possibly a read error. DNA of the CDR3: TGCGCCCTGGAGCTCACCCCGAGCACAGATACGCAGTATTTT. Encoded protein: CALELTPSTDTQYF. The J gene is TRBJ2-3, the V gene TRBV6-1, with no clear D. The CDR3 extends over 14 amino acids. Germline-derived CDR1 and CDR2 are MNHNS and SASEGT.

With regard to this clonotype: A much larger clone differs from this one at a single base, so this may be a read error. V is TRBV6-1 and J is TRBJ1-2; D uncertain. CDR3 length equals 14 residues. V was clipped by 0 bases and J by 4 bases, with 9 bases between them. Germline lookup yields CDR1 MNHNS and CDR2 SASEGT. CDR3 sequence (DNA): TGTGCCAGCAGTGAAGCAGGGAGGAGCTATGGCTACACCTTC. Protein: CASSEAGRSYGYTF.

V is TRBV7-6 and J is TRBJ1-2, with 9 bases lining up with TRBD1. CDR1 and CDR2 from the germline V gene are SGHVS and FNYEAQ. V lost 4 bases, J lost 8 bases, and 8 bases stayed unmatched. The CDR3 has 14 amino acids. CDR3 sequence (DNA): TGTGCCAGCAGCTCGGGACAGGGTAGAGGAGGCTACACCTTC. Its protein product is CASSSGQGRGGYTF. Using reference TRBV7-6 and TRBJ1-2 for the parts outside the CDR3, the full variable domain is GAGVSQSPRYKVTKRGQDVALRCDPISGHVSLYWYRQALGQGPEFLTYFNYEAQQDKSGLPNDRFSAERPEGSISTLTIQRTEQRDSAMYRCASSSGQGRGGYTFGSGTRLTVV.

This clonotype was observed a few times. The chain combines TRBV12-5 with TRBJ2-3; no clear D gene. This CDR3 has 17 residues. Deletions cut 2 bases from V and 4 bases from J, with 19 bases between. Germline CDR1 and CDR2: LGHNT and FRNRAP. The CDR3 here is CASGLLREAMGADTQYF. In DNA form, the CDR3 reads TGTGCTAGTGGTTTGCTCCGCGAGGCCATGGGTGCAGATACGCAGTATTTT.

This clonotype appeared a few times. This chain links TRBV20-1 with TRBJ2-3, with D uncertain. V was trimmed by 4 bases and J by 1 base, leaving 6 bases between them. Germline V CDR1 and CDR2: DFQATT, SNEGSKA (reference sequence). The CDR3 runs to 12 residues. As DNA, the CDR3 is TGCAGTGCTATTCGGGGCACAGATACGCAGTATTTT. Its translation: CSAIRGTDTQYF.